The clone carrying this T cell receptor (beta chain) was observed a single time. Other DNA sequences in this specimen translate into the identical CDR3. The sample comes from a study of shared clonotypes between healthy human individuals. Study background: Donors were two women and a few men aged 18 to 49. Used for every donor were three CD4 naive, three CD4 memory, two CD8 naive and one CD8 memory plate.

The data were produced by immunoSEQ multiplex PCR, yet TCRdb's version contains in-frame clones alone and is incomplete. Of over 750,000 clones in the sample, just over 95% are singletons; the top ten hold under 0.25%. Terminally differentiated effector memory CD45RA+ cells were excluded by CCR7 positive selection of CD45RO-negative cells. This CDR3 has 12 residues. Germline CDR1 and CDR2: MNHEY and SVGAGI. Trimming took 2 bases from V and 8 from J, leaving 9 bases between them. The gene calls are TRBV6-5 and TRBJ1-1; possible D gene TRBD1, 5 bases. Sequences were obtained from naive CD8+ T cells sorted from blood. This sequence originates from a man aged 25-45 years in good health. Here the CDR3 reads CASSYGGTEAFF. DNA for the CDR3: TGTGCCAGCAGTTACGGGGGTACGGAAGCTTTCTTT.